Shown below are 8 T cell receptor beta chains from a single sample sequenced in a study of cytomegalovirus exposure and HLA in healthy donors. A multiplex PCR was run with 60 Vbeta primers and 13 Jbeta primers. Here immunoSEQ multiplex PCR was the method, and the copy in TCRdb shows in-frame clones only, minus some. The sample holds around 170,000 clones, 82% seen once. The specimen was PBMCs. The source is a woman aged 18-29 years in good health and CMV-seronegative.

This chain connects TRBV9 to TRBJ2-3, with TRBD2 identical over 12 bases. This CDR3 has 13 amino acids. V dropped 5 bases and J dropped 8; count of bases not matched to a gene: 3. The germline V gene encodes CDR1 SGDLS and CDR2 YYNGEE. The CDR3: CASRTSGGGTQYF. The CDR3 bases are TGTGCCAGCAGGACTAGCGGGGGAGGTACGCAGTATTTT.

This chain uses TRBV14 with TRBJ1-1; D may be TRBD1 (6 bases). The V gene's germline CDR1 is SGHDN and CDR2 FVKESK. This CDR3 has 14 residues. V shed 5 bases and J shed 11 bases, with 21 bases lying between them. CDR3 sequence: CASSTGTLKWRAFF. The CDR3 DNA is TGTGCCAGCAGCACCGGGACACTGAAATGGAGGGCTTTCTTT.

The chain has TRBV19 and TRBJ2-1, with TRBD2 matching 8 bases. The CDR3 consists of 15 residues. Germline-derived CDR1 and CDR2 are LNHDA and SQIVND (reference sequence). Trimming at V came to 3 bases and at J to 5 bases, leaving 6 bases not matched to a gene. Written as DNA, the CDR3 is TGTGCCAGTAGTATTATAGCGGGGTTCGACAATGAGCAGTTCTTC. Residues: CASSIIAGFDNEQFF.

This chain links TRBV28 with TRBJ2-5; 11 positions match TRBD2. Losses at the gene ends were 5 bases for V and 1 base for J; bases not matched to a gene: 6. CDR1 MDHEN and CDR2 SYDVKM come from the germline V gene. The CDR3 is 16 residues long. The CDR3 sequence is CASSPRTSGPQETQYF. In DNA, the CDR3 is TGTGCCAGCAGTCCAAGGACTAGCGGGCCCCAAGAGACCCAGTACTTC.

This clone appeared once. V gene TRBV2 combines with J gene TRBJ2-7; 11 bases are shared with TRBD1. Unmatched junction bases numbered 4, after V lost 0 bases and J lost 3 bases. The CDR3 totals 16 residues. CDR1 SNHLY and CDR2 FYNNEI come from the germline V gene. The DNA for the CDR3 is TGTGCCAGCAGTGAAGCTCCGGGACAGGGGGACTACGAGCAGTACTTC. This gives the protein CASSEAPGQGDYEQYF.

V and J are TRBV6-1 and TRBJ1-2; TRBD1 matches 7 bases. The V and J ends lost 7 bases and 6 bases, in that order; junction bases with no gene match: 8. CDR3 length: 13 residues. Germline V gives CDR1 MNHNS, CDR2 SASEGT. The CDR3 loop reads CASNRDRGDGYTF. The CDR3 coding sequence is TGTGCCAGCAATCGGGACAGAGGCGATGGCTACACCTTC.

This clone was seen once. This chain links TRBV7-3 with TRBJ2-1; TRBD2 matches 14 bases. The germline gives CDR1 SGHTA, CDR2 FQGTGA. Trimming took 4 bases from V and 9 from J; bases not matched to a gene: 5. The CDR3 has 15 residues. In DNA form, the CDR3 reads TGTGCCAGCAGCTCGGGACTAGCGGGAGTCCGTGAGCAGTTCTTC. This codes for CASSSGLAGVREQFF. The variable domain in full, completed from reference TRBV7-3 and TRBJ2-1, reads GAGVSQTPSNKVTEKGKYVELRCDPISGHTALYWYRQSLGQGPEFLIYFQGTGAADDSGLPNDRFFAVRPEGSVSTLKIQRTERGDSAVYLCASSSGLAGVREQFFGPGTRLTVL.

V and J are TRBV2 and TRBJ1-4; D is uncertain. The CDR3 contains 12 residues. Between the trimmed V and J ends, which lost 6 bases and 5 bases, there was a span of 7 bases. CDR1 SNHLY and CDR2 FYNNEI come from the germline V gene. For the CDR3, the DNA is TGTGCCAGCAGAAAATTAAATGAAAAACTGTTTTTT. Protein: CASRKLNEKLFF.